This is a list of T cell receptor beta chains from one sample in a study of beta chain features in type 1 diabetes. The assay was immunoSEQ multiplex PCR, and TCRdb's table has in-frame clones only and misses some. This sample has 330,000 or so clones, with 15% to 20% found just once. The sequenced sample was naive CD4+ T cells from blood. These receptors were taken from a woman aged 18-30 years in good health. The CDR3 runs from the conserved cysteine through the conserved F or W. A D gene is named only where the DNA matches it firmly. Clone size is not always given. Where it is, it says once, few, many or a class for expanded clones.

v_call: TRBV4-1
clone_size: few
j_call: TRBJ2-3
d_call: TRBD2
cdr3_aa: CASKSLAGETDTQYF
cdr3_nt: TGCGCCAGCAAATCCTTAGCGGGGGAGACAGATACGCAGTATTTT

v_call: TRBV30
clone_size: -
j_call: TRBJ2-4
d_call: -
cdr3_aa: CAWSVPDRKNIQYF
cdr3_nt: TGTGCCTGGAGTGTACCGGACAGAAAAAACATTCAGTACTTC

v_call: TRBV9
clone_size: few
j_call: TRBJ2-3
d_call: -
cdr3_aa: CASSPPGLTSTDTQYF
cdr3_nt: TGTGCCAGCAGTCCTCCGGGACTGACTAGCACAGATACGCAGTATTTT

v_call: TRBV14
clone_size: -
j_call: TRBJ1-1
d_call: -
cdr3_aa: CASSPISGSMNTEAFF
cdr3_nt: TGTGCCAGCAGCCCAATCAGTGGGAGTATGAACACTGAAGCTTTCTTT

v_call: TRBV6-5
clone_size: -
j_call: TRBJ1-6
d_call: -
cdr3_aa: CASSYARANSPLHF
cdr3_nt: TGTGCCAGCAGTTACGCCAGGGCGAATTCACCCCTCCACTTT

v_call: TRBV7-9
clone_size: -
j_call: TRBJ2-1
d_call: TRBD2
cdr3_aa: CASRSGTSDHEQFF
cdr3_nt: TGTGCCAGCAGGTCTGGGACTAGCGACCATGAGCAGTTCTTC

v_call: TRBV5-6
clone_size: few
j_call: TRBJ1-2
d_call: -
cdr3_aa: CASSLTPGLSYGYTF
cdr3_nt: TGTGCCAGCAGCTTGACCCCGGGGTTATCCTATGGCTACACCTTC

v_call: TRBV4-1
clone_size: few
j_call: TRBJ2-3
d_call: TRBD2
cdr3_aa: CASSQRASGSTDTQYF
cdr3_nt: TGCGCCAGCAGCCAACGGGCTAGCGGGTCCACAGATACGCAGTATTTT

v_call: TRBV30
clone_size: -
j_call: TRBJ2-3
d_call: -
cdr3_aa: CAWSVLSGTFTDTQYF
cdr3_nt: TGTGCCTGGAGTGTACTATCAGGGACTTTCACAGATACGCAGTATTTT

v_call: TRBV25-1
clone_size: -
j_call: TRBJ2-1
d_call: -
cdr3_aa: CASPTRTKRRTEQFF
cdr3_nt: TGTGCCAGCCCTACCAGGACAAAGAGGAGAACTGAGCAGTTCTTC

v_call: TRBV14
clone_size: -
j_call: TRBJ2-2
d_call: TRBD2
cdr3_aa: CASSPSGLGELFF
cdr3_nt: TGTGCCAGCAGCCCTAGCGGCCTCGGGGAGCTGTTTTTT

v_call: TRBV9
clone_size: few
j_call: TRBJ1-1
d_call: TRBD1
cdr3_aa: CASSAMGQGYTEAFF
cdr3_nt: TGTGCCAGCAGCGCTATGGGACAGGGATACACTGAAGCTTTCTTT

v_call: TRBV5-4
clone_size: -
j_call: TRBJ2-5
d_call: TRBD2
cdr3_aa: CASSLGLAGGQQETQYF
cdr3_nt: TGTGCCAGCAGCTTGGGGCTAGCGGGGGGGCAGCAAGAGACCCAGTACTTC

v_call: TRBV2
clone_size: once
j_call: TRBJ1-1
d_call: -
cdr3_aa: CASRRLSDPTEAFF
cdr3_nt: TGTGCCAGCAGAAGACTATCGGACCCCACTGAAGCTTTCTTT

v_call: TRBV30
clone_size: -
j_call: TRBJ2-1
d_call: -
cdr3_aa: CAWSGARYNEQFF
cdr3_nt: TGTGCCTGGAGTGGCGCCAGGTACAATGAGCAGTTCTTC

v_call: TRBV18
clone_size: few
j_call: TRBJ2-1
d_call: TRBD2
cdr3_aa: CASSPRHLSGSGNEQFF
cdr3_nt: TGTGCCAGCTCACCAAGGCACCTTAGCGGGAGCGGGAATGAGCAGTTCTTC

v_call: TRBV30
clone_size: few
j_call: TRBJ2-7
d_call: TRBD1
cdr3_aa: CAWSVRLGGLGEQYF
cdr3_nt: TGTGCCTGGAGTGTACGGCTAGGGGGCCTCGGGGAGCAGTACTTC

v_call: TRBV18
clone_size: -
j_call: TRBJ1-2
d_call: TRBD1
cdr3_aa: CASSQGTGDYGYTF
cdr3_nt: TGTGCCAGCTCACAAGGGACAGGGGACTATGGCTACACCTTC

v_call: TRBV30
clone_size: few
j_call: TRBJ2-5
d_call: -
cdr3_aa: CALDSDQETQYF
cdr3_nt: TGTGCCTTAGACAGTGACCAAGAGACCCAGTACTTC

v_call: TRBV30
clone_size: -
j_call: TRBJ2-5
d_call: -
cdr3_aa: CAWSVDLAGGTQYF
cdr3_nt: TGTGCCTGGAGTGTTGATCTAGCAGGCGGGACCCAGTACTTC

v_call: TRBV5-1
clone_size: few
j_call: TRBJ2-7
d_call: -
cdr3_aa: CASSLTTPYEQYF
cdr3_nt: TGCGCCAGCAGCTTAACGACACCTTACGAGCAGTACTTC

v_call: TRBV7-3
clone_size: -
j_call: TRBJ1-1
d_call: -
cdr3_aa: CASSRGQNTEAFF
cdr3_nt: TGTGCCAGCAGCCGCGGACAGAATACTGAAGCTTTCTTT

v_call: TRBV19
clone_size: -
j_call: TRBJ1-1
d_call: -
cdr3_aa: CASSPLLRWAEAFF
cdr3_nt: TGTGCCAGTAGTCCACTGCTCAGGTGGGCTGAAGCTTTCTTT

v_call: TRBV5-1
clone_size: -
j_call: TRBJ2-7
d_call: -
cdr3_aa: CASSPRQGTYEQYF
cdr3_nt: TGCGCCAGCAGCCCGAGGCAGGGGACCTACGAGCAGTACTTC

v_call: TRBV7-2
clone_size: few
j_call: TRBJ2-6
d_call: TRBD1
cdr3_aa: CASSYTQGAGANVLTF
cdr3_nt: TGTGCCAGCAGCTATACGCAGGGGGCTGGGGCCAACGTCCTGACTTTC

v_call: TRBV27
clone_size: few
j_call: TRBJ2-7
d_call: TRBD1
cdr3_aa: CASSFGQVGAEQYF
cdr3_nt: TGTGCCAGCAGTTTTGGACAGGTAGGAGCCGAGCAGTACTTC

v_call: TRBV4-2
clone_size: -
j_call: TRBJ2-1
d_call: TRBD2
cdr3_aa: CASSRGLAGLYNEQFF
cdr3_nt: TGTGCCAGCAGCCGCGGACTAGCGGGCCTCTACAATGAGCAGTTCTTC

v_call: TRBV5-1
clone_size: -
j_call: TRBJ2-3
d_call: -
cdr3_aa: CASSLAATRLGTDTQYF
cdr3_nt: TGCGCCAGCAGCTTGGCAGCCACGAGACTAGGGACAGATACGCAGTATTTT

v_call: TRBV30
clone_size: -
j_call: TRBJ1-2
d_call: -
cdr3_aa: CAFGRGHGYTF
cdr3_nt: TGTGCCTTTGGGAGGGGCCATGGCTACACCTTC

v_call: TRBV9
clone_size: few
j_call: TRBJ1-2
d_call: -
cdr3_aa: CASSVDQGYYGYTF
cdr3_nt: TGTGCCAGCAGCGTCGACCAGGGGTACTATGGCTACACCTTC

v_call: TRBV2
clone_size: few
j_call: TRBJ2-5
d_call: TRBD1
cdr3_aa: CATDRGRGETQYF
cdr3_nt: TGTGCCACCGACAGGGGGCGAGGAGAGACCCAGTACTTC

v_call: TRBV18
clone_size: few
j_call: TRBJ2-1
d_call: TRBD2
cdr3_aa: CASSPPASGGYNEQFF
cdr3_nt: TGTGCCAGCTCACCACCCGCTAGCGGGGGGTACAATGAGCAGTTCTTC

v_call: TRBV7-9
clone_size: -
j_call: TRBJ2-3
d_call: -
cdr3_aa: CASSFLDTQYF
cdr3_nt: TGTGCCAGCAGCTTTCTAGATACGCAGTATTTT

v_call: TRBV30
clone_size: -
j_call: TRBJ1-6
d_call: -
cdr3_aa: CAWSRNRNSPLHF
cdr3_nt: TGTGCCTGGTCGAGGAATAGGAATTCACCCCTCCACTTT

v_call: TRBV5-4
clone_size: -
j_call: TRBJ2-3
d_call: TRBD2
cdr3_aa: CASSLGLAGGSTDTQYF
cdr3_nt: TGTGCCAGCAGCCTTGGACTAGCGGGGGGAAGCACAGATACGCAGTATTTT

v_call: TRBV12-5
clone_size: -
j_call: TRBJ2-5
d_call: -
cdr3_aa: CASGRGRNDLETQYF
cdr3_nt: TGTGCTAGTGGCAGGGGGAGGAACGATCTGGAGACCCAGTACTTC

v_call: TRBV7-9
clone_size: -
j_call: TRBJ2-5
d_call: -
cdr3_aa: CASSLSGAAVWETQYF
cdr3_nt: TGTGCCAGCAGCTTGTCTGGGGCCGCCGTATGGGAGACCCAGTACTTC

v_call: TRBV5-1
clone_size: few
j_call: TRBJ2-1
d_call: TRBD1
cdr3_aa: CASSFGTVLRNEQFF
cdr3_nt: TGCGCCAGCAGCTTCGGGACAGTGCTAAGGAATGAGCAGTTCTTC

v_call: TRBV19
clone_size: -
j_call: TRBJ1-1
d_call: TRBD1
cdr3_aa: CASSFMGQSRGFF
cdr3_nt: TGTGCCAGTAGTTTCATGGGACAGTCACGGGGATTCTTT

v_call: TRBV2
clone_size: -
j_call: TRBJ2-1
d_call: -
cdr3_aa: CASTPLVALYNEQFF
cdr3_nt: TGTGCCAGCACCCCACTGGTAGCGCTCTACAATGAGCAGTTCTTC

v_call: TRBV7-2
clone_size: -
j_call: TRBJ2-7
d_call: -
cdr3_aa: CASSFRDTSYEQYF
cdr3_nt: TGTGCCAGCAGCTTCCGGGACACCTCCTACGAGCAGTACTTC

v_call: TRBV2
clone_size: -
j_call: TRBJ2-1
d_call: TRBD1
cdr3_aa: CASWAGTAYNEQFF
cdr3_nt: TGTGCCAGCTGGGCAGGGACAGCCTACAATGAGCAGTTCTTC

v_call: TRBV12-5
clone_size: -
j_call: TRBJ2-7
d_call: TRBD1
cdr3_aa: CASGGTGGYEQYF
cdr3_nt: TGTGCTAGTGGGGGGACAGGGGGCTACGAGCAGTACTTC

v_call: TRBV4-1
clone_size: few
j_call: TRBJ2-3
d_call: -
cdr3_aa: CASSHVRDTQYF
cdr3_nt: TGCGCCAGCAGCCATGTGCGGGATACGCAGTATTTT

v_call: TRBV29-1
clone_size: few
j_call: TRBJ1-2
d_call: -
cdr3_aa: CSVDWIRDYGYTF
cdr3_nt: TGCAGCGTTGATTGGATCAGGGACTATGGCTACACCTTC

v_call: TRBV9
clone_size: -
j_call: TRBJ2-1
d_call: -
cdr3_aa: CASSVTPSSYNEQFF
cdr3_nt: TGTGCCAGCAGCGTGACTCCGAGCTCCTACAATGAGCAGTTCTTC

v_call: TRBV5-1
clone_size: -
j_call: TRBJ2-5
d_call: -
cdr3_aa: CASSLVAALQETQYF
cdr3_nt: TGCGCCAGCAGCTTGGTAGCGGCTCTACAAGAGACCCAGTACTTC